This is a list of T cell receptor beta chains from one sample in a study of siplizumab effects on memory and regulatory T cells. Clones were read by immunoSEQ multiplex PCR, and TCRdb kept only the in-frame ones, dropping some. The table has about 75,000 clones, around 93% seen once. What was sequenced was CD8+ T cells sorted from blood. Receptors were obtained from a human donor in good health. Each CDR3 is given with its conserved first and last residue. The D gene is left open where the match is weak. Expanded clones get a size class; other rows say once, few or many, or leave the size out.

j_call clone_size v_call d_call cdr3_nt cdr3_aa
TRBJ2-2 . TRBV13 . TGTGCCAGCAGCCATTCCCCCATTGGGACTTCCAACACCGGGGAGCTGTTTTTT CASSHSPIGTSNTGELFF
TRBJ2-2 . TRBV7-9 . TGTGCCAGCAGCTTGGGGCAGACAGCGACCGGGGAGCTGTTTTTT CASSLGQTATGELFF
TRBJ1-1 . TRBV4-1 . TGCGCCAGCAGCCTGGTCGGGGGTGGGAACACTGAAGCTTTCTTT CASSLVGGGNTEAFF
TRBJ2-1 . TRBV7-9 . TGTGCCAGCATCCCCGGACTCTACAATGAGCAGTTCTTC CASIPGLYNEQFF
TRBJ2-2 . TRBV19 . TGTGCCAGTAGGCACGGGGAGCTGTTTTTT CASRHGELFF
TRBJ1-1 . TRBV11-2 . TGTGCCAGCAGCTCCGGAACACAGGCGACTGAAGCTTTCTTT CASSSGTQATEAFF
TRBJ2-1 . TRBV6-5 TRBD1 TGTGCCAGCAGTTACAAGGACAGGCTTTACAATGAGCAGTTCTTC CASSYKDRLYNEQFF
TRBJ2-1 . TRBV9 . TGTGCCAGCAGCATGCCCGGGACCTCGTTTGAGCAGTTCTTC CASSMPGTSFEQFF
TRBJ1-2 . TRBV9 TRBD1 TGTGCCAGCAGCCCCCGGACAGGGGGGGATTATGGCTACACCTTC CASSPRTGGDYGYTF
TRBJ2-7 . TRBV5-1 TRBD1 TGCGCCAGCAGCGGGGACAGGATATGGAACGAGCAGTACTTC CASSGDRIWNEQYF
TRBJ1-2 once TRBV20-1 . TGCAGTGCTAGAGATTTTCTGGGCACGACCTTC CSARDFLGTTF
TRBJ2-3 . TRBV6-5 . TGTGCCAGCAGTTACTCAGGGGGGGGTCTCACAGATACGCAGTATTTT CASSYSGGGLTDTQYF
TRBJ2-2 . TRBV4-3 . TGCGCCAGCAGCCTACGACAGGCCACCGGGGAGCTGTTTTTT CASSLRQATGELFF
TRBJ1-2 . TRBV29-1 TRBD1 TGCAGCGTTGGAGAGGACAGGGCATTTAATGGCTACACCTTC CSVGEDRAFNGYTF
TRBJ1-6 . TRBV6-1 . TGTGCCAGCAGCCCCCGGGACGAGTGGTCACCCCTCCACTTT CASSPRDEWSPLHF
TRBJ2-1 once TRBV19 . TGTGCCAGTCGGTTCGAGAGCTCCTACAATGAGCAGTTCTTC CASRFESSYNEQFF
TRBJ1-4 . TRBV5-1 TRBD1 TGCGCCAGCAGGGGGCCGACAGGGGATGAAAAACTGTTTTTT CASRGPTGDEKLFF
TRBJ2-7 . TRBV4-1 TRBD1 TGCGCCAGCAGCCACGATGCAGGGGGTCCCGAGCAGTACTTC CASSHDAGGPEQYF
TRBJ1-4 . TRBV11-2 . TGTGCCAGCAGCCATGCCGGGGGGGATGAAAAACTGTTTTTT CASSHAGGDEKLFF
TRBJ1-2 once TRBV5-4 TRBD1 TGTGCCAGCAGCTTGGAGGTAGGGGGCGTCTATGGCTACACCTTC CASSLEVGGVYGYTF
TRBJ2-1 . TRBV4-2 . TGTGCCAGCAGCCACCCCCCGCAGGGTGCCTACAATGAGCAGTTCTTC CASSHPPQGAYNEQFF
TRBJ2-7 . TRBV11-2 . TGTGCCAGCAGCTTAGGGGACTCCTACGAGCAGTACTTC CASSLGDSYEQYF
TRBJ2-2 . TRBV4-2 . TGTGCCAGCAGCTCCAATACCCTCACCGGGGAGCTGTTTTTT CASSSNTLTGELFF
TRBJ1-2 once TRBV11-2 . TGTGCCAGCAGCCATTGGACGGTAAACTATGGCTACACCTTC CASSHWTVNYGYTF
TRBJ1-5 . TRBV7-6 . TGTGCCAGCAGCTTAGCTGGTCAGCCCCAGCATTTT CASSLAGQPQHF
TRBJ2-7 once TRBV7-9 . TGTGCCAGCAGCGACTACAATACCGGACCTTTATTC CASSDYNTGPLF
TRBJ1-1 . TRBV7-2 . TGTGCCAGCAGCCAAGATGAGGGCGGGCAGGACTTT CASSQDEGGQDF
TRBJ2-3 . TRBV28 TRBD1 TGTGCCAGCAGTTCATTCGGACAGGGAGGTTCAGATACGCAGTATTTT CASSSFGQGGSDTQYF
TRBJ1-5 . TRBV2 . TGTGCCAGCAGCTTGCAGGGGCCGGATCAGCCCCAGCATTTT CASSLQGPDQPQHF
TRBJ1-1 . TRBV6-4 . TGTGCCAGCAGTGAGTGGGGCGGCTGGAACACTGAAGCTTTCTTT CASSEWGGWNTEAFF
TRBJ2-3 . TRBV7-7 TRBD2 TGTGCCAGCAGCTTAACTAGCGGGAGCACAGATACGCAGTATTTT CASSLTSGSTDTQYF
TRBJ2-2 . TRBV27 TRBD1 TGTGCCAGCAGTTTAAGCAGGGGGTACACCGGGGAGCTGTTTTTT CASSLSRGYTGELFF
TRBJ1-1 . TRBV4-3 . TGCGCCAGCAGCCAAGGTGTGGGGGTTGGAGCTTTCTTT CASSQGVGVGAFF
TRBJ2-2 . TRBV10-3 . TGTGCCATCAGTGAGTCAGGCGGGGTGTCAGGCGGGGAGCTGTTTTTT CAISESGGVSGGELFF
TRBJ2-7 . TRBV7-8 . TGTGCCAGCAGCCAAGTTGGGCAGGGCTACGAGCAGTACTTC CASSQVGQGYEQYF
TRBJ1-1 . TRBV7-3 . TGTGCCAGCAGCTTACTACAAGCCGCAGGTCTCGAGAAGGAAGCTTTCTTT CASSLLQAAGLEKEAFF
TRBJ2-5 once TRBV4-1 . TGCGCCAGCAGCCAAGTTGAATTCTCCGGGGAGACCCAGTACTTC CASSQVEFSGETQYF
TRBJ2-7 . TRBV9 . TGTGCCAGCAGCGCAAGCTCCTACGAGCAGTACTTC CASSASSYEQYF
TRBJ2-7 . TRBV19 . TGTGCCACCTCGAAGGGCCCGAACGAGCAGTACTTC CATSKGPNEQYF
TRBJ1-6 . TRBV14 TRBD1 TGTGCCAGCAGCAAGACAGGGGGCGCGTATAATTCACCCCTCCACTTT CASSKTGGAYNSPLHF
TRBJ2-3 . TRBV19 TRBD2 TGTGCCAGTAGTAGGACTAGCGGGGGCCCTATCACAGATACGCAGTATTTT CASSRTSGGPITDTQYF
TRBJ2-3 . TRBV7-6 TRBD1 TGTGCCAGCAGCCCTGGGCAGGGGGGCACAGATACGCAGTATTTT CASSPGQGGTDTQYF
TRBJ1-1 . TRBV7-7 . TGTGCCAGCAGCTTAGCGGGGGAGGGGGCTTTCTTT CASSLAGEGAFF
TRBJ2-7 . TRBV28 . TGTGCCAGCGAGAACCCCCGGGAACCAGGGTACTTC CASENPREPGYF
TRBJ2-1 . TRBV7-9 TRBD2 TGTGCCAGCAGCCCACCGGGGGGGCCCTCGTACAATGAGCAGTTCTTC CASSPPGGPSYNEQFF
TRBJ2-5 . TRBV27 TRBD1 TGTGCCAGCAGTTTATTTCCAGGGGGCATGGAGACCCAGTACTTC CASSLFPGGMETQYF
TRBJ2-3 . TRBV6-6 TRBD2 TGTGCCAGCAGTTATAGCGGGGAGACAGATACGCAGTATTTT CASSYSGETDTQYF
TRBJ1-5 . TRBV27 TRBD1 TGTGCCAGCAGTTTGGCAGGGGGCGGGTATCAGCCCCAGCATTTT CASSLAGGGYQPQHF
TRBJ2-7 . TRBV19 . TGTGCCAGTACCGCGGCAGGGGCGGACGAGCAGTACTTC CASTAAGADEQYF
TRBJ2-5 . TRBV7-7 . TGTGCCAGCAGCTTAGCGCGGACACAAGAGACCCAGTACTTC CASSLARTQETQYF
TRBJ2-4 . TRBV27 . TGTGCCAGCACCGGGTGGAGGGGCATTCAGTACTTC CASTGWRGIQYF
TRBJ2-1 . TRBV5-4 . TGTGCCAGCAGCTTGGAACCGAGCTCCTACAATGAGCAGTTCTTC CASSLEPSSYNEQFF
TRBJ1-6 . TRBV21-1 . TGTGCCAGCAGCGCGGAGCAGGGCGCTCTTAATTCACCCCTCCACTTT CASSAEQGALNSPLHF
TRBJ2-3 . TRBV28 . TGTGCCAGCAGTTTTCTTGGAGGGGCATATGATACGCAGTATTTT CASSFLGGAYDTQYF
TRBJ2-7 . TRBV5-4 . TGTGCCAGCAGCTTGTTGGGGGCGGGTGAGCAGTACTTC CASSLLGAGEQYF
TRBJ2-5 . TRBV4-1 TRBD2 TGCGCCAGCAGCGAGCTAGCGGGGGATCAAGAGACCCAGTACTTC CASSELAGDQETQYF
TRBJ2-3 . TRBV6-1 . TGTGCCAGCAGTGAAGGGGAGATTAGCACAGATACGCAGTATTTT CASSEGEISTDTQYF